A single TCR beta chain is shown here with its context. Its antigen is unknown. These data belong to a study of human T cells and chemical hapten exposure. Study observations and caveats: Compared to controls, expanded TCRs made significantly more large clusters of similar CDR3s.

The CDR3 extends over 14 amino acids. The germline gives CDR1 ENHRY, CDR2 SYGVKD. Trimming at V came to 4 bases and at J to 3 bases, leaving 5 bases not matched to a gene. The sample's time point: patch test 3, about 24 weeks after DPC sensitization. The treatment denotes: therapeutic diphenylcyclopropenone sensitization with weekly scalp DPC. TCRdb reprocessed the RACE reads via MiXCR and lists one record per CDR3 protein. The sample carries approximately 88,000 distinct CDR3 sequences, 13% recorded once. The chain joins TRBV10-3 to TRBJ2-5; 7 bases align to TRBD2. Sequencing was performed on whole blood, taken in connection with sensitization to the hapten diphenylcyclopropenone (DPC). The sequence derives from a woman between 45 and 65 years old with alopecia areata. Some clones in this sample may be carry-over from other donors' samples. CDR3 protein: CAISGSSGEETQYF. The CDR3 DNA reads as TGTGCCATCAGTGGGTCTAGCGGAGAAGAGACCCAGTACTTC.